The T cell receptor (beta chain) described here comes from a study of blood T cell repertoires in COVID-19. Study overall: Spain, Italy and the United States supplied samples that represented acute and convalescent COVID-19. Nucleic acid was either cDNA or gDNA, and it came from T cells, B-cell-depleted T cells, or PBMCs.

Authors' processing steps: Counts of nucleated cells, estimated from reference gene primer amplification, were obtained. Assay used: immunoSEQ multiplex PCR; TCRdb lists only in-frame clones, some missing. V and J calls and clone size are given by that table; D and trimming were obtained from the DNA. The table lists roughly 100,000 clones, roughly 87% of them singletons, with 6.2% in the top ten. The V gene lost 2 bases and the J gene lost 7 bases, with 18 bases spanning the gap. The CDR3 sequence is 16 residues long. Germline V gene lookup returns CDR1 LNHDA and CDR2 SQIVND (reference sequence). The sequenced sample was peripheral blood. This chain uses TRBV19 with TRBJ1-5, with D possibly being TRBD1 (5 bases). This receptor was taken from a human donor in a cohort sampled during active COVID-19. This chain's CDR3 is CASSIRTGLLRQPQHF. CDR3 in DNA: TGTGCCAGTAGTATAAGGACGGGACTTTTAAGGCAGCCCCAGCATTTT.